At least ten counts were recorded for the clone carrying this T cell receptor (beta chain). The sample originates from a study of read filtering for tumor transcriptome and immune sequencing. From around 440 ng of RNA, a library with molecular barcoded alpha/delta and beta/gamma adaptors was made. TCRdb ran MiXCR on the reads and lists one entry per CDR3 protein. The sample holds tens of thousands of distinct CDR3 sequences, 20% to 25% seen once. The trim removed 7 bases at V and 1 base at J, leaving 6 bases unmatched. CDR1 is MDHEN and CDR2 is SYDVKM in the germline V gene. This CDR3 region has 15 residues.

The origin of this receptor is a donor aged 40 or over with multiple myeloma. This chain links TRBV28 with TRBJ2-2; the match to TRBD1 covers 7 bases. Sequences were obtained from a population of CD138-negative cells sorted from bone marrow. Written as DNA, the CDR3 is TGTGCCAGCACTCCGGGACAGATGAACACCGGGGAGCTGTTTTTT. Translation: CASTPGQMNTGELFF.